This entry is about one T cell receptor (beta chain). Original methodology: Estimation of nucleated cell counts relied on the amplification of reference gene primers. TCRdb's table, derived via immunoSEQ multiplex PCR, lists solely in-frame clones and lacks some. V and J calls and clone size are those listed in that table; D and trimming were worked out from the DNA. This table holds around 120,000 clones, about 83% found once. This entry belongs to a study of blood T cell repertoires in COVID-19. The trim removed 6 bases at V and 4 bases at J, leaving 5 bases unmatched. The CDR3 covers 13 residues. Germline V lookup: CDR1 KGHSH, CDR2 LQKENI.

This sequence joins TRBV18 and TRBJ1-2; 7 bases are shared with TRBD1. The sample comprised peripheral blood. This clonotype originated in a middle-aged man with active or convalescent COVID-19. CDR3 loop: CASSPGQLYGYTF. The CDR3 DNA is TGTGCCAGCTCGCCGGGACAGCTCTATGGCTACACCTTC.